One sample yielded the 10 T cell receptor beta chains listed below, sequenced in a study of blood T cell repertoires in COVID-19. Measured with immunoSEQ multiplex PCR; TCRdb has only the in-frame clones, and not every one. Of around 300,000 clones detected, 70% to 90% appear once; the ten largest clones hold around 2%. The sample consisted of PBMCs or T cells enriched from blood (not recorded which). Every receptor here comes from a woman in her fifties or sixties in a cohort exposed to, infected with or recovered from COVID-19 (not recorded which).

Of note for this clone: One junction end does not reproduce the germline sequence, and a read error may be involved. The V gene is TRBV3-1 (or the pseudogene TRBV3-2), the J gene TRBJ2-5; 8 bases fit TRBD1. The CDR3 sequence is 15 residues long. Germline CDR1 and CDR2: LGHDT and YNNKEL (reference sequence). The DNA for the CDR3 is TGTGCCAGCAACCAAGACAGGACAGGGTACGAGACCCAGTACTTC. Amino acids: CASNQDRTGYETQYF.

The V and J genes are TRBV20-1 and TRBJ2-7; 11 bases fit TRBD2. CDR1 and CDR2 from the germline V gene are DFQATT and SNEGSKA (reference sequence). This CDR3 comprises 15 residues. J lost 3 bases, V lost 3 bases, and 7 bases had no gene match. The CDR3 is CSASDGTSGFYEQYF. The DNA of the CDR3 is TGCAGTGCTAGTGACGGGACTAGCGGATTCTACGAGCAGTACTTC.

CDR3: CAGRLAGGAYNEQFF. Here the CDR3 DNA reads TGTGCCGGCCGACTAGCGGGAGGGGCTTACAATGAGCAGTTCTTC. This chain joins TRBV30 and TRBJ2-1, with TRBD2 identical over 14 bases. Germline loops: CDR1 GTSNPN, CDR2 SVGIG (reference sequence). J lost 4 bases, V lost 8 bases, and 7 bases had no gene match. This CDR3 is 15 amino acids long.

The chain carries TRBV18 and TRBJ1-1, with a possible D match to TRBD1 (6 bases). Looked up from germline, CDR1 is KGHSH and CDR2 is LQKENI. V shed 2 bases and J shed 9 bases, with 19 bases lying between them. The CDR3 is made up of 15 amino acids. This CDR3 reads CASSPSRGADNKAFF. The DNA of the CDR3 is TGTGCCAGCTCACCAAGTCGGGGGGCGGACAATAAAGCTTTCTTT.

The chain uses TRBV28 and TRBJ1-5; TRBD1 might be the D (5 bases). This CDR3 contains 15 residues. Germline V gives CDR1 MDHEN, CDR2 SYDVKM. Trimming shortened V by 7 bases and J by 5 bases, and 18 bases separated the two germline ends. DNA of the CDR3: TGTGCCAGCAACCCATCAAAGGGGTTTGATCAGCCCCAGCATTTT. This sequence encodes CASNPSKGFDQPQHF.

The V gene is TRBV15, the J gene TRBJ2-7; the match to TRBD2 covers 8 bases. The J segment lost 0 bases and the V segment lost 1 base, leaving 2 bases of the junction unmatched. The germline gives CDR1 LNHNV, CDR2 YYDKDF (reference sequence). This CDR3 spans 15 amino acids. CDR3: CATSRVAGNSYEQYF. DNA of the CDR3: TGTGCCACCAGCAGAGTAGCGGGGAACTCCTACGAGCAGTACTTC.

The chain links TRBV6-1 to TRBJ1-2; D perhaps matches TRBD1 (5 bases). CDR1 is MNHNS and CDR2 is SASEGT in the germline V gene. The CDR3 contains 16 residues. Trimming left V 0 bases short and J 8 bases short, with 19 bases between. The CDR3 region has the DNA TGTGCCAGCAGTGAAGCGCTGGGCGTTTTCAAGGGGGGCTACACCTTC. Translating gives CASSEALGVFKGGYTF.

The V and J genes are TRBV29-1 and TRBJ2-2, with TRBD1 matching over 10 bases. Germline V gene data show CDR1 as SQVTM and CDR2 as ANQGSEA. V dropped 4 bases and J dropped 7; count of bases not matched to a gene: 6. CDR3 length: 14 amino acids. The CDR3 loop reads CSVGGQGKGGELFF. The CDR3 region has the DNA TGCAGCGTTGGGGGACAGGGGAAGGGCGGGGAGCTGTTTTTT.

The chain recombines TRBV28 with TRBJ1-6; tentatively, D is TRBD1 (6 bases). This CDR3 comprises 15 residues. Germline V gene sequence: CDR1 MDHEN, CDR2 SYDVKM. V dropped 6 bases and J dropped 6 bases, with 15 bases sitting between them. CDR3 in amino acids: CASRMDRHPNSPLHF. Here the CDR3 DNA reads TGTGCCAGCAGGATGGACAGACATCCTAATTCACCCCTCCACTTT.

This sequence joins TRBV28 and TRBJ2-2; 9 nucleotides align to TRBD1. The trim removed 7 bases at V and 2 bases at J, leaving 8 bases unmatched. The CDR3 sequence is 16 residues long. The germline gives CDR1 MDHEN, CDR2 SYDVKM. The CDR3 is CASKGDRELNTGELFF. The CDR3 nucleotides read TGTGCCAGCAAAGGGGACAGGGAGCTTAACACCGGGGAGCTGTTTTTT.